Listed here are 15 T cell receptor beta chains from one sample, sequenced in a study of T cell clonotyping in hematopoietic cell transplantation. Data came from immunoSEQ multiplex PCR; TCRdb stores just in-frame clones and leaves some out. The sample holds around 16,000 clones, roughly 90% seen once. The sample taken for sequencing was peripheral blood mononuclear cells. All receptors derive from a middle-aged man in good health. Some clones in this sample may be carry-over from other donors' samples.

This clone was counted a single time. The rearrangement links TRBV5-4 to TRBJ2-7; D unclear. Trimming removed 0 bases from V and 3 bases from J, with 7 bases in between. The CDR3 length is 13 residues. In germline, CDR1 is SGHNT, CDR2 YYREEE (reference sequence). The CDR3 region is CASSLEAFYEQYF. DNA of the CDR3: TGTGCCAGCAGCTTGGAGGCCTTCTACGAGCAGTACTTC.

This chain uses TRBV2 with TRBJ1-2; 8 bases agree with TRBD1. J lost 5 bases, V lost 5 bases, and 1 base had no gene match. This CDR3 region has 12 residues. Germline lookup yields CDR1 SNHLY and CDR2 FYNNEI. The DNA for the CDR3 is TGTGCCAGCAGTAGACAGGGGTATGGCTACACCTTC. Amino acids: CASSRQGYGYTF.

The chain joins TRBV25-1 to TRBJ1-3, with no clear D. Trimming pared 3 bases from V and 0 bases from J, leaving 15 bases between. CDR1 is MGHDK, CDR2 SYGVNS, per germline. CDR3 length: 17 amino acids. Written as DNA, the CDR3 is TGTGCCAGCAGTGATCCCGAGGGTCGCACCTCTGGAAACACCATATATTTT. This encodes CASSDPEGRTSGNTIYF.

This sequence joins TRBV4-2 and TRBJ1-5, with D unclear. Germline CDR1 reads LGHNA; CDR2 reads YNFKEQ. The CDR3 spans 13 residues. Trimming removed 0 bases from V and 7 bases from J, with 7 bases in between. The chain's CDR3 is CASSQELDQPQHF. DNA for the CDR3: TGTGCCAGCAGCCAAGAGCTAGACCAGCCCCAGCATTTT.

CDR3 DNA: TGTGCCTGGAGCACACAGGGGAGCAATCAGCCCCAGCATTTT. This codes for CAWSTQGSNQPQHF. The V and J genes are TRBV30 and TRBJ1-5, with TRBD1 matching over 7 bases. V lost 3 bases and J lost 1; bases outside the gene matches: 3. Germline CDR1 GTSNPN, CDR2 SVGIG (reference sequence). This CDR3 comprises 14 residues.

The V call is TRBV28, the J call TRBJ1-6; 7 bases agree with TRBD1. In germline, CDR1 is MDHEN, CDR2 SYDVKM. V shed 6 bases and J 8 bases; nucleotides not matched to a gene: 4. The CDR3 has 13 amino acids. The CDR3 DNA reads as TGTGCCAGCAGAGGGGGCGACTATTCACCCCTCCACTTT. Residues: CASRGGDYSPLHF.

The chain is built from TRBV19 and TRBJ1-5; 10 positions agree with TRBD1. V dropped 6 bases and J dropped 3; count of bases not matched to a gene: 5. The CDR3 loop spans 15 amino acids. Germline V lookup: CDR1 LNHDA, CDR2 SQIVND (reference sequence). The CDR3: CASRGDRGFNQPQHF. The CDR3 nucleotides are TGTGCCAGTAGGGGGGACAGGGGTTTCAATCAGCCCCAGCATTTT.

CDR3 DNA: TGCGCCAGCAGCCAAGTCCCCGCAGGGTCGGGCGAGCAGTACTTC. Its translation: CASSQVPAGSGEQYF. The V and J genes are TRBV4-1 and TRBJ2-7; a weak D match, TRBD1 (5 bases). The CDR3 length is 15 residues. The V and J ends lost 1 base and 6 bases respectively, with 16 bases between them. Per germline, CDR1 MGHRA and CDR2 YSYEKL.

The CDR3 DNA follows: TGCGCCAGCAGCCAAGATCTCTTAGGAAGGGCCAGGGGATATAATTCACCCCTCCACTTT. It specifies CASSQDLLGRARGYNSPLHF. The V and J genes are TRBV4-3 and TRBJ1-6; tentative D call: TRBD1 (6 bases). Trimming cost V 0 bases and J 4 bases, with 22 bases left between them. The CDR3 runs to 20 residues. Germline V CDR1 and CDR2: LGHNA, YSLEER.

This clone came up once. The chain employs TRBV14 and TRBJ1-5; D gene uncertain. CDR1 SGHDN and CDR2 FVKESK come from the germline V gene. CDR3 length: 12 amino acids. Trimming removed 2 bases from V and 9 bases from J, with 8 bases in between. The CDR3 reads CASSQWAGPQHF. The CDR3, as DNA: TGTGCCAGCAGCCAATGGGCGGGGCCCCAGCATTTT. Filled out from reference TRBV14 and TRBJ1-5, the complete variable domain reads EAGVTQFPSHSVIEKGQTVTLRCDPISGHDNLYWYRRVMGKEIKFLLHFVKESKQDESGMPNNRFLAERTGGTYSTLKVQPAELEDSGVYFCASSQWAGPQHFGDGTRLSIL.

This chain uses TRBV11-1 with TRBJ1-2; D gene ambiguous. The CDR3 covers 11 residues. Germline CDR1 SGHAT, CDR2 FQDESV (reference sequence). V was pared by 3 bases and J by 8 bases, with 7 bases between. The CDR3 DNA reads as TGTGCCAGCAGCTTTCGGGGAGGCTACACCTTC. Its protein is CASSFRGGYTF.

V and J are TRBV6-6 and TRBJ2-7; D not resolved. This CDR3 comprises 14 residues. The V end lost 2 bases, the J end lost 1 base, and 9 bases lay between the germline ends. CDR1 is MNHNY and CDR2 is SVGAGI in the germline V gene (reference sequence). The CDR3 loop reads CASSYPETSYEQYF. The DNA of the CDR3 is TGTGCCAGCAGTTACCCCGAAACTTCCTACGAGCAGTACTTC.

The chain links TRBV7-2 to TRBJ1-6; D is unresolved. This CDR3 contains 13 residues. The germline V gene encodes CDR1 SGHTA and CDR2 FQGNSA. The V end lost 2 bases, the J end lost 9 bases, and 8 bases lay between the germline ends. CDR3 amino acids: CASSLSKVSPLHF. DNA for the CDR3: TGTGCCAGCAGCTTATCGAAAGTTTCACCCCTCCACTTT.

This chain joins TRBV11-2 and TRBJ2-5, with 11 bases identical to TRBD1. V gave up 4 bases and J gave up 5 bases; unmatched junction bases: 9. CDR3 length equals 16 residues. Germline CDR1 SGHAT, CDR2 FQNNGV. CDR3 bases: TGTGCCAGCAGCTGGCCGGGACAGGGGGTCGGCGAGACCCAGTACTTC. Protein product: CASSWPGQGVGETQYF.

The chain has TRBV20-1 and TRBJ2-7; the D is unclear. V was pared by 1 base and J by 5 bases, with 6 bases between. CDR1 and CDR2 from the germline V gene are DFQATT and SNEGSKA (reference sequence). This CDR3 spans 11 amino acids. CDR3: CSARVSHEQYF. In DNA, the CDR3 is TGCAGTGCTAGAGTGAGTCACGAGCAGTACTTC.